Here is one TCR beta chain with its context. This specimen belongs to a study of blood T cell repertoires in COVID-19. This study enrolled people aged about 18 to 90 from around 26 US geographic areas. Measured with immunoSEQ multiplex PCR; TCRdb has only the in-frame clones, and not every one. The sample lists 300,000 to 350,000 clones, 80% to 90% occurring once. Germline V gene sequence: CDR1 GTSNPN, CDR2 SVGIG (reference sequence). V shed 3 bases and J 4 bases; nucleotides not matched to a gene: 8. The CDR3 runs 15 residues. Sequenced: PBMCs or T cells enriched from blood (not recorded which). The genes are TRBV30 and TRBJ2-1; 8 nucleotides match TRBD2. This receptor was identified in a man younger than 45 who had recovered from COVID-19. This CDR3 is CAWSVGLGLYNEQFF. The CDR3 DNA sequence: TGTGCCTGGAGCGTGGGACTAGGGCTGTACAATGAGCAGTTCTTC.